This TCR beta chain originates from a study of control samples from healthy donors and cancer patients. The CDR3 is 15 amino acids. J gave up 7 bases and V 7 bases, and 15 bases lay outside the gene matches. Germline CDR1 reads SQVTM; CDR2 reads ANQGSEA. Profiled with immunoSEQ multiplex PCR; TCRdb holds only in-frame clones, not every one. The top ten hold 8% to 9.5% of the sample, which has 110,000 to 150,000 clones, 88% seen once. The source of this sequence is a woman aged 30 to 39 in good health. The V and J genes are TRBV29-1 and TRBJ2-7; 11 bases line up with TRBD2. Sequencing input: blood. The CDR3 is CSASTSGSQTGEQYF. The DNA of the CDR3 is TGCAGCGCTTCTACTAGCGGGAGTCAGACGGGGGAGCAGTACTTC.